This T cell receptor (beta chain) originates from a study of T cell clones after liver transplantation. Study in general: HCV positivity affected three of eight recipients; the rest lacked autoimmune or viral indications.

Alloreactive TCRbeta sequences came from sequencing proliferating CFSE-low cells in the MLR. Graft donor PBMCs, splenocytes, lymph-node cells, or third-party PBMCs stimulated pre-transplant recipient cells. The protocol was immunoSEQ multiplex PCR, while the TCRdb copy is restricted to in-frame clones and leaves out a portion. This table holds under 5,000 clones, about two fifths found once. Concerning this clone: Antigen specificity is unknown.

Trimming took 4 bases from V and 8 from J, leaving 21 bases between them. CDR1 is SQVTM and CDR2 is ANQGSEA in the germline V gene. CDR3 length: 15 residues. The sample consisted of CD4+ T cells from cultured PBMCs. V gene TRBV29-1 combines with J gene TRBJ1-5; tentative D call: TRBD1 (5 bases). The receptor was isolated from a human patient who received a liver transplant. A subset of T cells may come from the graft donor. The CDR3: CSVGIGSAGTEPQHF. DNA for the CDR3: TGCAGCGTTGGAATAGGGAGCGCGGGGACTGAGCCCCAGCATTTT.